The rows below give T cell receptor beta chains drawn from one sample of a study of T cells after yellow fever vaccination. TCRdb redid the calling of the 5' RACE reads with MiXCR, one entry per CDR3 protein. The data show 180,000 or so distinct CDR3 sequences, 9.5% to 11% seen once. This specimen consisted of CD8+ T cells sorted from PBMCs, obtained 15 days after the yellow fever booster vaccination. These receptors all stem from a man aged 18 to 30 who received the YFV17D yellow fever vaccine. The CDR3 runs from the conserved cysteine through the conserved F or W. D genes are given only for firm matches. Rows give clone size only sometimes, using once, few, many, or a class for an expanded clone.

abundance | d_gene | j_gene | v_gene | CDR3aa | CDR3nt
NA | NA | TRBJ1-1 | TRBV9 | CASSGSGTNTEAFF | TGTGCCAGCAGCGGCTCAGGGACTAACACTGAAGCTTTCTTT
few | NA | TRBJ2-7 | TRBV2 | CASTGNEPARMDEQYF | TGTGCCAGCACGGGGAATGAGCCGGCCCGTATGGACGAGCAGTACTTC
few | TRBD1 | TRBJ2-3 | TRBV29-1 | CSVQPLTGVGTDTQYF | TGCAGCGTCCAGCCCCTGACAGGGGTGGGAACAGATACGCAGTATTTT
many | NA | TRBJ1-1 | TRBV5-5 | CASSLGTNTEAFF | TGTGCCAGCAGCTTAGGCACTAACACTGAAGCTTTCTTT
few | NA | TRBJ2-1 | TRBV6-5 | CASSLGRDRFGQFF | TGTGCCAGCAGTTTGGGCCGGGACCGTTTCGGGCAGTTCTTC
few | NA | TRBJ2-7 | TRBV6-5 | CASSYVRTNYEQYF | TGTGCCAGCAGTTACGTCCGGACCAACTACGAGCAGTACTTC
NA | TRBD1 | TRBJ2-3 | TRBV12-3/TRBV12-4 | CASSPSTGADTQYF | TGTGCCAGCAGCCCGTCTACAGGGGCAGATACGCAGTATTTT
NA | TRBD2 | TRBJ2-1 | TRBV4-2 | CASSQDMGTSGYNEQFF | TGTGCCAGCAGCCAAGATATGGGGACTAGCGGTTACAATGAGCAGTTCTTC
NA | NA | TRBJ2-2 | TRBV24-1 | CATSDNPDTGELFF | TGTGCCACCAGTGATAACCCCGACACCGGGGAGCTGTTTTTT
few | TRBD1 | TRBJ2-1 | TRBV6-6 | CASRPDRGIDEQFF | TGTGCCAGCAGACCCGACAGGGGAATAGATGAGCAGTTCTTC
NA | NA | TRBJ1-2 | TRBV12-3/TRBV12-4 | CASSLTPSGIDGYTF | TGTGCCAGCAGTTTAACTCCTTCAGGGATCGATGGCTACACCTTC
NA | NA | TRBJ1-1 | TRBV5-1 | CASSFRLQNTEAFF | TGCGCCAGCAGCTTTAGGTTACAGAACACTGAAGCTTTCTTT
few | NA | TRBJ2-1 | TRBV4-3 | CASSRGARNEQFF | TGCGCCAGCAGTAGGGGGGCCCGCAATGAGCAGTTCTTC
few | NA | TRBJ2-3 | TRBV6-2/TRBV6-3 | CASSSRRQPSTDTQYF | TGTGCCAGCAGTTCCCGCCGACAGCCTAGCACAGATACGCAGTATTTT
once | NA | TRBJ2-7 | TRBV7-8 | CASNRLDGYEQYF | TGTGCCAGCAACAGATTAGACGGCTACGAGCAGTACTTC
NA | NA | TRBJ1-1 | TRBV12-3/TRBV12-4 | CASSLNSEAFF | TGTGCCAGCAGTTTGAATTCTGAAGCTTTCTTT
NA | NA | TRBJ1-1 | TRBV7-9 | CASSFYGGLGMNTEAFF | TGTGCCAGCAGCTTTTACGGCGGGCTGGGGATGAACACTGAAGCTTTCTTT
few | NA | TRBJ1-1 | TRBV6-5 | CASNQGDSAFF | TGTGCCAGCAATCAAGGGGATTCCGCTTTCTTT
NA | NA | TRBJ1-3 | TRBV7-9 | CASRSGWGIAGNTIYF | TGTGCCAGCAGATCTGGTTGGGGTATCGCTGGAAACACCATATATTTT
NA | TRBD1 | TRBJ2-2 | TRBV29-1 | CSVEGTGSNTGELFF | TGCAGCGTTGAGGGGACAGGTTCGAACACCGGGGAGCTGTTTTTT
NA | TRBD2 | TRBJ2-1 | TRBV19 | CASSTRGGIYNEQFF | TGTGCCAGTAGTACCCGCGGGGGGATCTACAATGAGCAGTTCTTC
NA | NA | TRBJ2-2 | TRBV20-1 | CSATKGQFPGELFF | TGCAGTGCCACCAAAGGACAGTTTCCCGGGGAGCTGTTTTTT
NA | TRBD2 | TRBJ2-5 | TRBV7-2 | CASSFSPGSGRAETQYF | TGTGCCAGCAGCTTTTCCCCTGGTAGCGGGAGGGCAGAGACCCAGTACTTC
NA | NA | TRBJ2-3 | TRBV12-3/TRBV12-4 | CASSSGGPADTQYF | TGTGCCAGCAGTTCCGGGGGACCGGCAGATACGCAGTATTTT
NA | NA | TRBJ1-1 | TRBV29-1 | CSVEEGHTEAFF | TGCAGCGTTGAAGAAGGGCACACTGAAGCTTTCTTT
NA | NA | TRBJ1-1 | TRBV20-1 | CSAEPWRGATEAFF | TGCAGTGCTGAACCCTGGCGGGGCGCCACTGAAGCTTTCTTT
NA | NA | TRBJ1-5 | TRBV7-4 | CASSLDWRTYGNQPQHF | TGTGCCAGCAGCTTAGATTGGCGAACGTACGGCAATCAGCCCCAGCATTTT
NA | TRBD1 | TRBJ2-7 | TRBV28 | CASSLSQGAYEQYF | TGTGCCAGCAGTTTGAGTCAGGGGGCGTACGAGCAGTACTTC
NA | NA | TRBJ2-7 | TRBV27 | CASSTEGEQYF | TGTGCCAGCTCGACAGAAGGCGAGCAGTACTTC
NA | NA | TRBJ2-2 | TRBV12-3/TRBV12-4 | CASSLGPLGVGELFF | TGTGCCAGCAGTTTAGGGCCTTTGGGGGTCGGGGAGCTGTTTTTT
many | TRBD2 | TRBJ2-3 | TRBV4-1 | CASSPGAGGPSTQYF | TGCGCCAGCAGCCCCGGAGCGGGGGGGCCGAGTACGCAGTATTTT
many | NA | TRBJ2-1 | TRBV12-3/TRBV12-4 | CASSSGEQFF | TGTGCCAGCAGCTCGGGGGAGCAGTTCTTC
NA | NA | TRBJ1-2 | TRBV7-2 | CASSSSGGNAYYGYTF | TGTGCCAGCAGCTCTAGTGGGGGGAATGCGTACTATGGCTACACCTTC
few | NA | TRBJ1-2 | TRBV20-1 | CSARDSRTLYGYTF | TGCAGTGCTAGAGATTCAAGGACCCTGTATGGCTACACCTTC
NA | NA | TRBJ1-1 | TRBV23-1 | CAGVGTEAFF | TGCGCCGGAGTAGGCACTGAAGCTTTCTTT
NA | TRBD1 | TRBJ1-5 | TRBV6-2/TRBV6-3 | CASSRSGQGLNQPQHF | TGTGCCAGCAGTAGGAGCGGACAGGGGTTGAATCAGCCCCAGCATTTT
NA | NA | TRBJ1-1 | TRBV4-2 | CASSQGGTGRLPNFF | TGTGCCAGCAGCCAAGGTGGAACAGGAAGACTTCCTAACTTCTTT
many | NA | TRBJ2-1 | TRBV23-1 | CASSHGFSYNEQFF | TGCGCCAGCAGTCACGGATTTTCCTACAATGAGCAGTTCTTC
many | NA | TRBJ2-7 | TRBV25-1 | CASSAGKFYHEQYF | TGTGCCAGCAGTGCGGGAAAATTCTACCACGAGCAGTACTTC
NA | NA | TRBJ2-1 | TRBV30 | CAWILGGREGEQFF | TGTGCCTGGATTCTTGGGGGGCGCGAAGGAGAGCAGTTCTTC
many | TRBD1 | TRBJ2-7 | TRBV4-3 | CASSQGQGAYEQYF | TGCGCCAGCAGCCAAGGACAGGGGGCCTACGAGCAGTACTTC
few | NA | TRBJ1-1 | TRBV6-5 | CASSYTRTRRTEAFF | TGTGCCAGCAGTTATACCCGGACCCGGAGGACTGAAGCTTTCTTT
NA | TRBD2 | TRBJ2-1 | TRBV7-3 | CASSLGSTSGGYEQFF | TGTGCCAGCAGCTTAGGTTCTACTAGCGGGGGGTATGAGCAGTTCTTC
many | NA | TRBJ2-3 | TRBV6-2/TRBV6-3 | CASSSFTDTQYF | TGTGCCAGCAGTTCCTTCACAGATACGCAGTATTTT
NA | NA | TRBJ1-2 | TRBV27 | CASSPTGGAGYGYTF | TGTGCCAGCAGTCCTACTGGAGGTGCGGGGTATGGCTACACCTTC
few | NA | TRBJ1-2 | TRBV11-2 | CASSLDQGYPEIYGYTF | TGTGCCAGCAGCTTAGACCAGGGTTACCCGGAGATCTATGGCTACACCTTC
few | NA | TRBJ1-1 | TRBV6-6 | CASSYTNTEAFF | TGTGCCAGCAGTTACACCAACACTGAAGCTTTCTTT
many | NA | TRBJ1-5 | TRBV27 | CASSLAMFDQPQHF | TGTGCCAGCAGTTTGGCGATGTTTGATCAGCCCCAGCATTTT